The following is a T cell receptor beta chain sequence with its context. Participants spanned ages about 18 to 90 years and resided in roughly 22 US areas. Cohorts were determined from participant-reported clinical history. The data stem from a study of blood T cell repertoires in COVID-19. Study background: Nucleic acid was either cDNA or gDNA, and it came from T cells, B-cell-depleted T cells, or PBMCs.

In the original analysis: Reference gene primers were amplified, and this amplification served to estimate nucleated cell counts. Method: immunoSEQ multiplex PCR; TCRdb's copy keeps in-frame clones and lacks some. D and trimming were read from the DNA, whereas the V and J calls and clone size are those reported in that table. The data show fewer than 500,000 clones, with 87% seen just once and 1.3% held by the top ten. Germline CDR1 and CDR2: SQVTM and ANQGSEA. V lost 4 bases to trimming and J lost 3 bases, with 12 bases between them. The CDR3 covers 14 residues. The clonotype originates from a man aged 25 to 40 who had recovered from COVID-19. Sequencing input: PBMCs or T cells enriched from blood (not recorded which). The chain combines TRBV29-1 with TRBJ1-4; perhaps TRBD1 as D (5 bases). Here the CDR3 reads CSVGSPGANEKLFF. DNA for the CDR3: TGCAGCGTTGGGAGTCCGGGGGCTAATGAAAAACTGTTTTTT.